The 8 T cell receptor beta chains presented below share a single source sample, sequenced in a study of blood T cell repertoires in COVID-19. Method: immunoSEQ multiplex PCR; TCRdb's copy keeps in-frame clones and lacks some. The sample lists about 120,000 clones; about 80% were seen once. Input material: peripheral blood. Receptors were obtained from a woman older than 75 with acute or convalescent COVID-19.

This clone turned up a few times. The V gene is TRBV3-1 (or the pseudogene TRBV3-2), the J gene TRBJ1-2; the D gene is possibly TRBD1 (6 bases). The germline gives CDR1 LGHDT, CDR2 YNNKEL (reference sequence). This CDR3 spans 15 amino acids. V was shortened by 0 bases and J by 8 bases, with 16 bases between the two germline ends. The CDR3: CASSQDAAGARGYTF. DNA for the CDR3: TGTGCCAGCAGCCAAGATGCGGCAGGGGCTCGAGGCTACACCTTC.

The chain joins TRBV27 to TRBJ2-2; TRBD1 matches at 7 bases. Germline CDR1 and CDR2: MNHEY and SMNVEV (reference sequence). The ends lost 5 bases at V and 4 bases at J; junction bases unmatched: 10. The CDR3 covers 16 residues. The CDR3: CASSPSPGQITGELFF. The CDR3 region has the DNA TGTGCCAGCAGTCCCTCCCCGGGACAGATCACCGGGGAGCTGTTTTTT.

V and J are TRBV15 and TRBJ1-1; 7 bases match TRBD1. This CDR3 comprises 15 residues. The J segment lost 3 bases and the V segment lost 2 bases, leaving 6 bases of the junction unmatched. Germline V lookup: CDR1 LNHNV, CDR2 YYDKDF (reference sequence). The CDR3 spells CATSRHNQGDTEAFF. The CDR3 region has the DNA TGTGCCACCAGCAGACACAATCAGGGGGACACTGAAGCTTTCTTT. Full variable domain (outside the CDR3, taken from reference TRBV15 and TRBJ1-1): DAMVIQNPRYQVTQFGKPVTLSCSQTLNHNVMYWYQQKSSQAPKLLFHYYDKDFNNEADTPDNFQSRRPNTSFCFLDIRSPGLGDTAMYLCATSRHNQGDTEAFFGQGTRLTVV.

CDR3 nucleotide sequence: TGTGCCAGCTCACCTATACAGGGCAGGGGTGAGACCCAGTACTTC. Protein: CASSPIQGRGETQYF. This rearrangement joins TRBV18 to TRBJ2-5, with a possible D match to TRBD1 (6 bases). Trimming took off 3 bases at V and 5 bases at J, with 16 bases between the two ends. The CDR3 has 15 residues. Germline V gene lookup returns CDR1 KGHSH and CDR2 LQKENI. The full variable domain, its missing parts supplied by reference TRBV18 and TRBJ2-5, is NAGVMQNPRHLVRRRGQEARLRCSPMKGHSHVYWYRQLPEEGLKFMVYLQKENIIDESGMPKERFSAEFPKEGPSILRIQQVVRGDSAAYFCASSPIQGRGETQYFGPGTRLLVL.

The chain has TRBV19 and TRBJ1-1, with 8 bases matching TRBD1. The CDR3 consists of 13 residues. Germline CDR1 reads LNHDA; CDR2 reads SQIVND (reference sequence). Trimming at V came to 4 bases and at J to 10 bases, leaving 8 bases not matched to a gene. The CDR3 nucleotides are TGTGCCAGTAGTACCGGGGACAGGTCGGTAGCTTTCTTT. Its protein product is CASSTGDRSVAFF.

This clone turned up a few times. V is TRBV6-5 and J is TRBJ1-3; possibly TRBD1 for D (5 bases). Looked up from germline, CDR1 is MNHEY and CDR2 is SVGAGI. Trimming pared 7 bases from V and 0 bases from J, leaving 10 bases between. This CDR3 contains 14 residues. The CDR3: CASIRDFSGNTIYF. The CDR3 DNA reads TGTGCCAGCATTCGGGACTTCTCTGGAAACACCATATATTTT.

This clone was seen just once. The chain couples TRBV14 to TRBJ2-1, with D hard to call. CDR1 is SGHDN and CDR2 is FVKESK in the germline V gene. This CDR3 contains 14 residues. V lost 2 bases to trimming and J lost 4 bases, with 9 bases between them. For the CDR3, the DNA is TGTGCCAGCAGCCAAACCTCGGTTTACAATGAGCAGTTCTTC. Protein: CASSQTSVYNEQFF.

Concerning this clone: One junction end does not reproduce the germline sequence, and a read error may be involved. The chain is built from TRBV13 and TRBJ1-1; 9 bases line up with TRBD1. CDR3 length: 16 residues. Germline CDR1 and CDR2: PRHDT and FYEKMQ (reference sequence). In DNA form, the CDR3 reads TGTGCCAGCAGTTTAGGCCTAACAGGGGGCGGAGGTGAAGCTTTCTTT. This encodes CASSLGLTGGGGEAFF.